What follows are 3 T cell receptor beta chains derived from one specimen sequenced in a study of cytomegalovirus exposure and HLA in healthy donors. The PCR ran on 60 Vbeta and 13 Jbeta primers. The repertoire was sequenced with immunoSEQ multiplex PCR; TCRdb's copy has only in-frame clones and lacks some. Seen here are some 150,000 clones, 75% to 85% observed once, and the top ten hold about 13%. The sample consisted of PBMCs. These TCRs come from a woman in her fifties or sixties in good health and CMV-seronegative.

CDR3 amino acids: CASSQEQNSYNEQFF. The CDR3 coding sequence is TGCGCCAGCAGCCAAGAACAGAACTCCTACAATGAGCAGTTCTTC. The rearrangement links TRBV4-3 to TRBJ2-1; D gene unclear. The CDR3 runs 15 residues. V lost 0 bases, J lost 0 bases, and 6 bases lay in between. The germline CDR1 and CDR2 sequences are LGHNA and YSLEER.

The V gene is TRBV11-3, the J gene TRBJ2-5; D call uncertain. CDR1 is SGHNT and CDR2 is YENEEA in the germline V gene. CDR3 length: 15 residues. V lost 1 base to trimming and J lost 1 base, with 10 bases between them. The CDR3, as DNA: TGTGCCAGCAGCTTAGGCACAGACCTCCAAGAGACCCAGTACTTC. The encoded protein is CASSLGTDLQETQYF.

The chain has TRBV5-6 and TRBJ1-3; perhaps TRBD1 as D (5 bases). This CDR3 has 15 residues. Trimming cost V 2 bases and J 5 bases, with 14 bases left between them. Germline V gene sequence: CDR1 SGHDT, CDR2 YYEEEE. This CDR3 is CASSFRWSGRNTIYF. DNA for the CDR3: TGTGCCAGCAGCTTCCGATGGTCAGGGAGAAACACCATATATTTT.